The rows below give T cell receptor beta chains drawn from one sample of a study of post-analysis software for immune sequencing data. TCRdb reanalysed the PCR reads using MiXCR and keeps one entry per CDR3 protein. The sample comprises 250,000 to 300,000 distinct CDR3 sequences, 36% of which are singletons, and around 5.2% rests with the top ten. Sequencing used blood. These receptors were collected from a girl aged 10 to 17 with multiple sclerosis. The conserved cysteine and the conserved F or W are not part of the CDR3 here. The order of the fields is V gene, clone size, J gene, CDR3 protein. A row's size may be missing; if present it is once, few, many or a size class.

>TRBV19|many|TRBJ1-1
ASSMGTGGTEAF
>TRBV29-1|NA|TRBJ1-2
SVPTGNDYGYT
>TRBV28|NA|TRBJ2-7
ASADRGDEQY
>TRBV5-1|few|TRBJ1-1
ASSSGTGGAEAF
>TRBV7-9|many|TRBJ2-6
ASSAGPLSGANVLT
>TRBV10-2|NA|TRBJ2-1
ASKMTGYNEQF
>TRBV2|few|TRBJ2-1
ASSDRVGTNNEQF
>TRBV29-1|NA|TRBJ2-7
SVETGWREQY
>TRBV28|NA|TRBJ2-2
ASSLPLSGATGELF
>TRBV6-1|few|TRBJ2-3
ASRSTGTDTQY
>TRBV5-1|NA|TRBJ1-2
ASTRVPENYGYT
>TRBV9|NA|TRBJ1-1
ASSVDSMNTEAF
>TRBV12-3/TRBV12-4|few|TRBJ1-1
ASSPLQGLGDTEAF
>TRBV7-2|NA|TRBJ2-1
ASSQQVNEQF
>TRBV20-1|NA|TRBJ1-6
SAGDVGQGLSPLH
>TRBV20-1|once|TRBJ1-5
SATRGRGTQH
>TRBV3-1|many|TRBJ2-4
ASSQQRTVAKNIQY
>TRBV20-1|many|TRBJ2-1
SARNRGEGGEQF
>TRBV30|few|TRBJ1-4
AWRRGAPEKLF
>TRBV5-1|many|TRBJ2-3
ASSLALDRFTDTQY
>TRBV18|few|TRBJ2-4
ASSLTGYLAKNIQY
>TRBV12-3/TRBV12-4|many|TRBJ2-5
ASSLTLKTQY
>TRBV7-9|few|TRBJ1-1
ASGSGQNTEAF
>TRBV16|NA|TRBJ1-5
ASSQSGASNQPQH
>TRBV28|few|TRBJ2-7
ASRLGGAYEQY
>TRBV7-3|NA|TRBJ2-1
ASSSGGYPYNEQF
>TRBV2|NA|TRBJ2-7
ASSTLVGEQY
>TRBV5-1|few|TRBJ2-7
ASSLGQVYEQY
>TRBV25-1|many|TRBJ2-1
ASSGEIAGGPADEQF
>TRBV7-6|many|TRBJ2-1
ASSLARFIDEQF
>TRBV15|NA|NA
ATSPPLAIDPETQY
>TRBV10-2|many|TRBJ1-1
ASSETFGNTEAF
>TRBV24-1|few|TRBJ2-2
ATSAESWSGRYTGELF
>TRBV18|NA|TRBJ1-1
ASSPGTHTEAF
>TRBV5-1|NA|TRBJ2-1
ASSLRGALYEQF
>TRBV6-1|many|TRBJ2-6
ASSILGQGFSGANVLT
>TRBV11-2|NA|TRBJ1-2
ASSSRTGDDGYT
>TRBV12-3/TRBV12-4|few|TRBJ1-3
ASSPTISGNTIY
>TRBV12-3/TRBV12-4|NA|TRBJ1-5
ASRRGPDSNQPQH
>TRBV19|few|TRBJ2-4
ASSNAPSIQY